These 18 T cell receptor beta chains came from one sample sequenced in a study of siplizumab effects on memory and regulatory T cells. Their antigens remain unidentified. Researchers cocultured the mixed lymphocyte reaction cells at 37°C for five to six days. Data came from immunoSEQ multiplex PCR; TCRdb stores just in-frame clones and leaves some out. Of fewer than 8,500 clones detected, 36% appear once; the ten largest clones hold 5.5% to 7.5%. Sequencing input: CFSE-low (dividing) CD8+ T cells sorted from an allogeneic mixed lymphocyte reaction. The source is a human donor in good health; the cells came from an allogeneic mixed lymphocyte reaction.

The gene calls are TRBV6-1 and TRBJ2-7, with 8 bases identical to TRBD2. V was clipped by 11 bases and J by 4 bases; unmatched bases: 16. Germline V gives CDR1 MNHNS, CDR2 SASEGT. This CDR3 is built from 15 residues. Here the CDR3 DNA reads TGTGCCGTTAAAACGGGAGCGGGAGTTCAGTACGAGCAGTACTTC. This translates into CAVKTGAGVQYEQYF.

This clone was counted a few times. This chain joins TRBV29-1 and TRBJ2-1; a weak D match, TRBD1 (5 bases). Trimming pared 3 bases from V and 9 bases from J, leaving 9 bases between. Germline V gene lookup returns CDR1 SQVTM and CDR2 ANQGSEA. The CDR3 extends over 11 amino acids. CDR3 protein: CSVDFRAEQFF. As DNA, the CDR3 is TGCAGCGTTGACTTCAGGGCTGAGCAGTTCTTC.

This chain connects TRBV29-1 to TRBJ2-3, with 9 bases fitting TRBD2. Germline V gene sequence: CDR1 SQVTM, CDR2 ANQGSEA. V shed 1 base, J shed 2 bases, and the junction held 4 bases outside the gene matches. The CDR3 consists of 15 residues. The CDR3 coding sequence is TGCAGCGTTGAAGGAAGGGGACTAGCCACAGATACGCAGTATTTT. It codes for CSVEGRGLATDTQYF.

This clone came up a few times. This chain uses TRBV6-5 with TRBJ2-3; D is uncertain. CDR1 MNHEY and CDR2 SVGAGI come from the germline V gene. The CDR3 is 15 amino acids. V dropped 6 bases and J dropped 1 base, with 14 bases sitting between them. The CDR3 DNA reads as TGTGCCAGCAGACACCGGCTTAGCCGCACAGATACGCAGTATTTT. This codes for CASRHRLSRTDTQYF.

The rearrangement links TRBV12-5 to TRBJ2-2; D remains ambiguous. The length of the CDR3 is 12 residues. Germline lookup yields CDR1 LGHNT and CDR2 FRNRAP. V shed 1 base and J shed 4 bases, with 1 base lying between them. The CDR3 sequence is CASGLGTGELFF. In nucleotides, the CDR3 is TGTGCTAGTGGTTTGGGCACCGGGGAGCTGTTTTTT.

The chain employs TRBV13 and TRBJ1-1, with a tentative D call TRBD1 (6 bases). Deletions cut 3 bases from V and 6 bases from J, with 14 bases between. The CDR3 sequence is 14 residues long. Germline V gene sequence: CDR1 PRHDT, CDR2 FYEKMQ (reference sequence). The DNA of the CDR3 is TGTGCCAGCAGCTTGAGGGGGATCACCTCTGAAGCTTTCTTT. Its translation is CASSLRGITSEAFF.

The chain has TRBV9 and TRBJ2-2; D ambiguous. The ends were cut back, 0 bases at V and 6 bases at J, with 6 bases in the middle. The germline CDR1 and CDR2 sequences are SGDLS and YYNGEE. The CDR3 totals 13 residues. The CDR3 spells CASSVVPPGELFF. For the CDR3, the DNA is TGTGCCAGCAGCGTAGTTCCACCCGGGGAGCTGTTTTTT.

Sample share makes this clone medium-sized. The CDR3 nucleotides read TGTGCCAGCAGCTTAACTCGAACAGGGAAGGCCCAGTACTTC. It codes for CASSLTRTGKAQYF. V usage is TRBV7-8 and J usage is TRBJ2-5; D perhaps matches TRBD1 (6 bases). Germline assignment: CDR1 SGHVS and CDR2 FQNEAQ. V shed 2 bases and J shed 9 bases, with 16 bases lying between them. This CDR3 has 14 residues.

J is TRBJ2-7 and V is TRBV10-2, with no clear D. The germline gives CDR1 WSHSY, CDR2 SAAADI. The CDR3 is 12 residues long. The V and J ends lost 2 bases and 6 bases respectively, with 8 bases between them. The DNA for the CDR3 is TGCGCCAGCAGTGAGCCCGTCAGCGAGCAGTACTTC. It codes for CASSEPVSEQYF.

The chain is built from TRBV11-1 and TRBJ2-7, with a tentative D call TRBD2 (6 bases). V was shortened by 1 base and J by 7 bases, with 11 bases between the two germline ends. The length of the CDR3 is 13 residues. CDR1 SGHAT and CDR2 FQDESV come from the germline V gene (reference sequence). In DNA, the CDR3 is TGTGCCAGCAGCTTAGGGAGGGTCCCGGAGCAGTACTTC. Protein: CASSLGRVPEQYF.

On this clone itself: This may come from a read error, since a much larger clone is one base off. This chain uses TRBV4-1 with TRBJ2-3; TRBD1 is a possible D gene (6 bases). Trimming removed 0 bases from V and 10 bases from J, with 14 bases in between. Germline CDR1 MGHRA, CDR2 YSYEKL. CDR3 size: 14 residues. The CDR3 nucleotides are TGCGCCAGCAGCCAAGAGAACAGGGAAGGGTCGCAGTATTTT. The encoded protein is CASSQENREGSQYF.

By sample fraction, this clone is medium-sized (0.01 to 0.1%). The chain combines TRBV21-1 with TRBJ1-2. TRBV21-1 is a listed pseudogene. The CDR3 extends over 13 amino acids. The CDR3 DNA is TGTGCCAGCAGACAGAGAGGGAACTATGGCTACACCTTC. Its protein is CASRQRGNYGYTF.

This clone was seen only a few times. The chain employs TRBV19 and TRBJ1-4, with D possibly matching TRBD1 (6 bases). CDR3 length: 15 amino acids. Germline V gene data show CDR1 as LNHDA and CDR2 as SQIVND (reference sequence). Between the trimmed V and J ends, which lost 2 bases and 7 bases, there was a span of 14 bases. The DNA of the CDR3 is TGTGCCAGTAGTATATCCGGGACACTGAGTGAAAAACTGTTTTTT. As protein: CASSISGTLSEKLFF.

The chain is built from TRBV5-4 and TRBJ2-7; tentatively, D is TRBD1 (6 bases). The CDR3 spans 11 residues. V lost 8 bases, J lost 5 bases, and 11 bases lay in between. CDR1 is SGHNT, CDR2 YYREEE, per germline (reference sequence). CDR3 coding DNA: TGTGCCAGAACCCCAGGGGACGAGCAGTACTTC. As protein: CARTPGDEQYF.

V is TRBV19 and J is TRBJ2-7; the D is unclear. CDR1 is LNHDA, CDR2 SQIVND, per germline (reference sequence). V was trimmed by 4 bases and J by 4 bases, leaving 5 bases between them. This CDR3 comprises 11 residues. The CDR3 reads CASSTEYEQYF. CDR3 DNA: TGTGCCAGTAGTACTGAGTACGAGCAGTACTTC.

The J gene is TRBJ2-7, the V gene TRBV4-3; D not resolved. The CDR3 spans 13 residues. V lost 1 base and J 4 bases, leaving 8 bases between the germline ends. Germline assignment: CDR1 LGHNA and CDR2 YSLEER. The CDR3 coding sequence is TGCGCCAGCAGCCAAGTTCCCCTGTACGAGCAGTACTTC. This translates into CASSQVPLYEQYF.

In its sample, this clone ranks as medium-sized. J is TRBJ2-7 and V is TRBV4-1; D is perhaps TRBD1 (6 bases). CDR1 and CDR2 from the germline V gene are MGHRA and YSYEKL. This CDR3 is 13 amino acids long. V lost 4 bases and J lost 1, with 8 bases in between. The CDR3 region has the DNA TGCGCCAGCAGCCCGGACAGTTCCTACGAGCAGTACTTC. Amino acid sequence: CASSPDSSYEQYF.

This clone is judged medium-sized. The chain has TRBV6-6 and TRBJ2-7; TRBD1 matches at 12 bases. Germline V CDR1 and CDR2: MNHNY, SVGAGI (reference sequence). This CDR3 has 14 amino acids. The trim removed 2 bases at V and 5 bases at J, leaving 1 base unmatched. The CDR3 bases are TGTGCCAGCAGTTACGGGACAGGGGGCAACGAGCAGTACTTC. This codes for CASSYGTGGNEQYF.